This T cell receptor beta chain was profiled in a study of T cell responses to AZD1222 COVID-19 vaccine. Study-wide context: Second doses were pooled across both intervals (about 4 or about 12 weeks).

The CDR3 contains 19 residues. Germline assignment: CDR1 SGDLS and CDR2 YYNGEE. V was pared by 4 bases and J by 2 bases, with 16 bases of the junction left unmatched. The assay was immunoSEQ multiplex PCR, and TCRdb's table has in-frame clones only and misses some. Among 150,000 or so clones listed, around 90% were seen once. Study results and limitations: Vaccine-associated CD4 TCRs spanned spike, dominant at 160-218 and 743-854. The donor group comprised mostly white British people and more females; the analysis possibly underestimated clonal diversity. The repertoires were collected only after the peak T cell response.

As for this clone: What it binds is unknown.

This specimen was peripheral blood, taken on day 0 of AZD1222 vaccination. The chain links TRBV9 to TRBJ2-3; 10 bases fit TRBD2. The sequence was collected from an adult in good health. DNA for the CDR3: TGTGCCAGCAGCCCCTGGAACCGACTAGCGGGTGCTGACACAGATACGCAGTATTTT. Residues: CASSPWNRLAGADTDTQYF.